This T cell receptor beta chain was sequenced for a study of blood T cells in healthy people across ages. Study results and limitations: Naive T cell percentage by flow cytometry tracked strongly with beta diversity.

Healthy Caucasians from Russia aged about 6 to 90 served as donors. V shed 7 bases and J shed 2 bases, with 18 bases lying between them. CDR3 length equals 14 residues. CDR1 and CDR2 (germline): SQVTM, ANQGSEA. Then a second PCR, running about 6 to 11 cycles, was carried out with a sample-barcoded 5' primer and a J-beta primer mix. A minimum of 2.5 million CDR3-containing paired-end reads was obtained for each sample. TCRdb called the 5' RACE reads again in MiXCR, with one record for every CDR3 protein. The profile shows approximately 810,000 distinct CDR3 sequences, less than 35% of them singletons. This clonotype showed up many times. Its matching antigen is unknown.

The receptor was isolated from a woman of 80 years or more in good health. Sequencing input: blood. This chain uses TRBV29-1 with TRBJ2-7; no clear D. Here the CDR3 DNA reads TGCAGCGGGTCGAATGGGTCTCCTACCTACGAGCAGTACTTC. This encodes CSGSNGSPTYEQYF.